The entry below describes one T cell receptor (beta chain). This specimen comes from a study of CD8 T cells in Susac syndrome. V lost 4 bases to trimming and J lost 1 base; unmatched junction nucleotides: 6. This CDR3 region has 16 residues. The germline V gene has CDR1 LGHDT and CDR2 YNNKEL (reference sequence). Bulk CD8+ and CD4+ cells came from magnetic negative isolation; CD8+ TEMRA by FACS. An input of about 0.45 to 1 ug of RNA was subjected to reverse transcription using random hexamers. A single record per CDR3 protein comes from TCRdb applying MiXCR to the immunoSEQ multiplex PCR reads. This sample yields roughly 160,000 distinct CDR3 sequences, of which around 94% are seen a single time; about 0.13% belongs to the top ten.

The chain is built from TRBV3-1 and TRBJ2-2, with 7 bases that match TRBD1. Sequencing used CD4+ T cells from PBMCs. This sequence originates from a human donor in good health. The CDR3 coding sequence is TGTGCCAGCAGCCGCCGCAGGACAGGGAACACCGGGGAGCTGTTTTTT. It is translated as CASSRRRTGNTGELFF. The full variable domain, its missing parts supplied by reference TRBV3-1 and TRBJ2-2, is DTAVSQTPKYLVTQMGNDKSIKCEQNLGHDTMYWYKQDSKKFLKIMFSYNNKELIINETVPNRFSPKSPDKAHLNLHINSLELGDSAVYFCASSRRRTGNTGELFFGEGSRLTVL.